Listed below are T cell receptor beta chains from one sample, sequenced in a study of blood T cell repertoires in COVID-19. Only in-frame clones appear in the TCRdb table, and some are missing; sequencing was by immunoSEQ multiplex PCR. The data hold about 67,000 clones, with roughly nine tenths observed a single time. Sequencing input: peripheral blood. The source is a man between 45 and 60 years old with active COVID-19. Each CDR3 is given with its conserved first and last residue. A D gene is named only where the DNA matches it firmly.

d_call: NA
j_call: TRBJ1-4
v_call: TRBV12-3/TRBV12-4
cdr3_aa: CASSLQGGEKLFF
cdr3_nt: TGTGCCAGCAGTTTACAGGGTGGCGAAAAACTGTTTTTT

d_call: NA
j_call: TRBJ2-5
v_call: TRBV18
cdr3_aa: CASSEARETQYF
cdr3_nt: TGTGCCAGCTCGGAGGCGAGAGAGACCCAGTACTTC

d_call: NA
j_call: TRBJ2-5
v_call: TRBV11-2
cdr3_aa: CASSTRPTSVGTSGTQYF
cdr3_nt: TGTGCCAGCAGCACCCGCCCCACTAGTGTGGGAACAAGCGGGACCCAGTACTTC

d_call: TRBD2
j_call: TRBJ2-7
v_call: TRBV11-2
cdr3_aa: CASSLDPGRTLSYEQYF
cdr3_nt: TGTGCCAGCAGCTTAGATCCCGGGAGGACACTCTCCTACGAGCAGTACTTC

d_call: TRBD1
j_call: TRBJ2-1
v_call: TRBV7-3
cdr3_aa: CASSKDRGNEQFF
cdr3_nt: TGTGCCAGCAGCAAGGACAGGGGCAATGAGCAGTTCTTC

d_call: NA
j_call: TRBJ1-2
v_call: TRBV23-1
cdr3_aa: CASSHCSRGGMSHYGYTF
cdr3_nt: TGCGCCAGCAGTCATTGTTCGCGGGGTGGCATGAGTCACTATGGCTACACCTTC

d_call: TRBD1
j_call: TRBJ2-5
v_call: TRBV5-1
cdr3_aa: CASSLQGGVETQYF
cdr3_nt: TGCGCCAGCAGCTTACAGGGGGGTGTGGAGACCCAGTACTTC

d_call: TRBD2
j_call: TRBJ2-3
v_call: TRBV6-6
cdr3_aa: CASSRLAGGKSTDTQYF
cdr3_nt: TGTGCCAGCAGTCGACTAGCGGGGGGGAAAAGCACAGATACGCAGTATTTT

d_call: TRBD2
j_call: TRBJ2-7
v_call: TRBV5-4
cdr3_aa: CASSQGSGLATSEQYF
cdr3_nt: TGTGCCAGCAGCCAAGGATCGGGACTAGCGACTAGCGAGCAGTACTTC

d_call: NA
j_call: TRBJ2-5
v_call: TRBV6-2/TRBV6-3
cdr3_aa: CASSRQRQETQYF
cdr3_nt: TGTGCCAGCAGCAGACAGCGTCAAGAGACCCAGTACTTC